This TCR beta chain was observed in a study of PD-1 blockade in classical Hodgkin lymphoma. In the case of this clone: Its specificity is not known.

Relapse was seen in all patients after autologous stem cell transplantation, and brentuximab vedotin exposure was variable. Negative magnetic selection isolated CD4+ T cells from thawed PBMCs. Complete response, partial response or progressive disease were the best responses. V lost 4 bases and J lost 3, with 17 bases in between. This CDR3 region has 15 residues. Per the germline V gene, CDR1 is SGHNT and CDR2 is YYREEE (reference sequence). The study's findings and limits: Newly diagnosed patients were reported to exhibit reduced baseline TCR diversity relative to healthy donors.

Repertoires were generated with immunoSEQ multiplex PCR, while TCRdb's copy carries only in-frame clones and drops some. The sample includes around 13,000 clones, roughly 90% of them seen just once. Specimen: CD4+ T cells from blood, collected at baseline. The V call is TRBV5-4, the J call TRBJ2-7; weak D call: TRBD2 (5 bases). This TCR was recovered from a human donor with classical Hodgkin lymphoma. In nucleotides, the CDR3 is TGTGCCAGCAGCCAAGATCCCGCGGGTGTCTACGAGCAGTACTTC. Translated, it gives CASSQDPAGVYEQYF.